The rows below give T cell receptor beta chains drawn from one sample of a study of OX40 agonist ivuxolimab in advanced cancers. Sequencing used immunoSEQ multiplex PCR; TCRdb keeps in-frame clones, though not all of them. The sample holds about 68,000 clones, over 75% seen once. This sample comprised CD4+ or CD8+ T cells sorted from blood, obtained in a trial of the OX40 agonist ivuxolimab. These TCRs come from an adult with an advanced solid tumor such as melanoma, head and neck, liver or kidney cancer. The CDR3 runs from the conserved cysteine through the conserved F or W. Fields, in order: D gene, V gene, clone size, J gene, CDR3 protein, CDR3 DNA. D genes are given only for firm matches. Rows may omit the clone size; those that give it use once, few, many or a size class.

D: TRBD2
V: TRBV29-1
size: -
J: TRBJ2-1
CDR3: CSVGTTDLADSYNEQFF
DNA: TGCAGCGTTGGGACGACTGATCTAGCGGACTCCTACAATGAGCAGTTCTTC

D: -
V: TRBV2
size: -
J: TRBJ2-7
CDR3: CASSSGYEQYF
DNA: TGTGCCAGCAGCTCGGGCTACGAGCAGTACTTC

D: TRBD2
V: TRBV29-1
size: -
J: TRBJ2-2
CDR3: CSVEDVGAGGTGELFF
DNA: TGCAGCGTTGAAGATGTAGGGGCGGGGGGCACCGGGGAGCTGTTTTTT

D: TRBD1
V: TRBV11-3
size: -
J: TRBJ1-1
CDR3: CASSTGQGDTEAFF
DNA: TGTGCCAGCAGCACGGGACAGGGGGACACTGAAGCTTTCTTT

D: TRBD1
V: TRBV11-2
size: -
J: TRBJ2-1
CDR3: CASSLDPGTGIDEQFF
DNA: TGTGCCAGCAGCTTAGATCCCGGGACAGGGATCGATGAGCAGTTCTTC

D: -
V: TRBV10-3
size: -
J: TRBJ2-3
CDR3: CAISRGFTTDTQYF
DNA: TGTGCCATCAGCCGTGGCTTTACAACAGATACGCAGTATTTT

D: -
V: TRBV18
size: -
J: TRBJ1-1
CDR3: CASSPRIRDRNTEAFF
DNA: TGTGCCAGCTCACCACGGATAAGGGATAGGAACACTGAAGCTTTCTTT

D: -
V: TRBV6-5
size: few
J: TRBJ1-2
CDR3: CASKDDSWRDGYTF
DNA: TGTGCCAGCAAGGATGACAGCTGGCGGGATGGCTACACCTTC

D: -
V: TRBV19
size: few
J: TRBJ1-4
CDR3: CASSIDHQWGAKKKLFF
DNA: TGTGCCAGTAGTATAGATCATCAATGGGGGGCAAAGAAAAAACTGTTTTTT

D: TRBD2
V: TRBV6-4
size: -
J: TRBJ2-3
CDR3: CASSDYPTSGGAVDTQYF
DNA: TGTGCCAGCAGTGACTATCCGACTAGCGGGGGGGCCGTAGATACGCAGTATTTT

D: TRBD2
V: TRBV6-1
size: -
J: TRBJ2-3
CDR3: CASSEGWSGVADTQYF
DNA: TGTGCCAGCAGTGAAGGTTGGAGCGGGGTCGCAGATACGCAGTATTTT

D: -
V: TRBV7-9
size: -
J: TRBJ2-1
CDR3: CASSSPGPDNEQFF
DNA: TGTGCCAGCAGCTCTCCCGGACCAGACAATGAGCAGTTCTTC

D: TRBD1
V: TRBV6-5
size: -
J: TRBJ1-4
CDR3: CASSYSGQGDEKLFF
DNA: TGTGCCAGCAGTTACTCGGGACAGGGAGATGAAAAACTGTTTTTT

D: -
V: TRBV10-3
size: once
J: TRBJ2-7
CDR3: CAISESSWPQQYF
DNA: TGTGCCATCAGTGAGTCCTCGTGGCCTCAGCAGTACTTC

D: -
V: TRBV18
size: -
J: TRBJ2-7
CDR3: CASSPGTGTYEQYF
DNA: TGTGCCAGCTCACCTGGAACTGGTACCTACGAGCAGTACTTC

D: -
V: TRBV7-6
size: -
J: TRBJ1-4
CDR3: CASSLVGGANEKLFF
DNA: TGTGCCAGCAGCTTAGTGGGAGGGGCTAATGAAAAACTGTTTTTT

D: TRBD1
V: TRBV7-2
size: -
J: TRBJ1-2
CDR3: CASSTYRGEHYGYTF
DNA: TGTGCCAGCAGCACATACAGGGGGGAGCACTATGGCTACACCTTC

D: -
V: TRBV4-1
size: -
J: TRBJ1-1
CDR3: CASSRSDRNTEAFF
DNA: TGCGCCAGCAGCCGTTCTGACAGGAACACTGAAGCTTTCTTT

D: TRBD1
V: TRBV5-4
size: -
J: TRBJ1-1
CDR3: CASSPGQLMNTEAFF
DNA: TGTGCCAGCAGCCCGGGACAGCTGATGAACACTGAAGCTTTCTTT

D: -
V: TRBV18
size: -
J: TRBJ2-4
CDR3: CASSAGLAKNIQYF
DNA: TGTGCCAGCTCTGCGGGCTTAGCCAAAAACATTCAGTACTTC

D: -
V: TRBV6-1
size: -
J: TRBJ2-3
CDR3: CASSEDRSRDTQYF
DNA: TGTGCCAGCAGTGAAGACAGGTCTCGGGATACGCAGTATTTT

D: TRBD2
V: TRBV5-1
size: -
J: TRBJ2-2
CDR3: CASSLVRGGPTGELFF
DNA: TGCGCCAGCAGCTTGGTCCGGGGGGGCCCCACCGGGGAGCTGTTTTTT

D: TRBD2
V: TRBV10-3
size: -
J: TRBJ2-3
CDR3: CAITLGLASTDTQYF
DNA: TGTGCCATCACCCTGGGACTAGCGAGCACAGATACGCAGTATTTT

D: -
V: TRBV18
size: few
J: TRBJ1-5
CDR3: CASSPGGRNQPQHF
DNA: TGTGCCAGCTCACCCGGGGGACGCAATCAGCCCCAGCATTTT

D: TRBD1
V: TRBV5-6
size: once
J: TRBJ1-2
CDR3: CASSYRTGWGYGYTF
DNA: TGTGCCAGCAGCTACCGGACAGGGTGGGGCTATGGCTACACCTTC

D: -
V: TRBV9
size: once
J: TRBJ1-1
CDR3: CASSAQTGNTEAFF
DNA: TGTGCCAGCAGCGCCCAGACAGGGAACACTGAAGCTTTCTTT

D: -
V: TRBV18
size: -
J: TRBJ1-1
CDR3: CASSPLDRNTEAFF
DNA: TGTGCCAGCTCACCCCTCGACAGGAACACTGAAGCTTTCTTT

D: -
V: TRBV20-1
size: -
J: TRBJ1-2
CDR3: CSASADGRYTF
DNA: TGCAGTGCTAGTGCGGACGGGCGCTACACCTTC

D: -
V: TRBV19
size: -
J: TRBJ1-5
CDR3: CASKVLGREGQPQHF
DNA: TGTGCCAGTAAAGTTTTGGGCAGGGAGGGTCAGCCCCAGCATTTT

D: -
V: TRBV5-1
size: -
J: TRBJ1-1
CDR3: CASSLGGREAFF
DNA: TGCGCCAGCAGCTTGGGTGGGCGAGAAGCTTTCTTT

D: -
V: TRBV5-1
size: -
J: TRBJ2-5
CDR3: CASSFGAALQETQYF
DNA: TGCGCCAGCAGCTTTGGGGCAGCTCTCCAAGAGACCCAGTACTTC

D: -
V: TRBV7-2
size: -
J: TRBJ1-1
CDR3: CASSSGQNLFF
DNA: TGTGCCAGCAGCTCCGGACAAAACCTGTTCTTT

D: -
V: TRBV20-1
size: once
J: TRBJ2-7
CDR3: CSAQRDEQYF
DNA: TGCAGTGCGCAGAGGGACGAGCAGTACTTC

D: TRBD1
V: TRBV7-9
size: -
J: TRBJ1-6
CDR3: CASSLGQGSYNSPLHF
DNA: TGTGCCAGCAGCTTAGGACAGGGCTCCTATAATTCACCCCTCCACTTT

D: -
V: TRBV7-8
size: -
J: TRBJ1-1
CDR3: CASSPPNRAEAFF
DNA: TGTGCCAGCAGCCCCCCTAATCGGGCTGAAGCTTTCTTT

D: -
V: TRBV6-5
size: -
J: TRBJ1-5
CDR3: CASSYSSGSDDQPQHF
DNA: TGTGCCAGCAGTTACTCGTCCGGCAGTGATGATCAGCCCCAGCATTTT

D: -
V: TRBV7-9
size: -
J: TRBJ1-1
CDR3: CASSSRALNTEAFF
DNA: TGTGCCAGCAGCTCGAGGGCCTTGAACACTGAAGCTTTCTTT

D: TRBD1
V: TRBV7-3
size: -
J: TRBJ1-2
CDR3: CASSRGQNYGYTF
DNA: TGTGCCAGCAGCCGGGGACAGAACTATGGCTACACCTTC

D: -
V: TRBV9
size: -
J: TRBJ2-2
CDR3: CASRWDWNTGELFF
DNA: TGTGCCAGCAGGTGGGACTGGAACACCGGGGAGCTGTTTTTT

D: TRBD1
V: TRBV7-9
size: -
J: TRBJ2-7
CDR3: CASSLRPREKGQEYEQYF
DNA: TGTGCCAGCAGCCTCCGACCGAGGGAAAAGGGACAGGAGTACGAGCAGTACTTC

D: TRBD1
V: TRBV19
size: few
J: TRBJ1-2
CDR3: CASSGTGGLYGYTF
DNA: TGTGCCAGTAGTGGGACAGGCGGACTTTATGGCTACACCTTC

D: -
V: TRBV5-4
size: -
J: TRBJ2-6
CDR3: CASSLRASGANVLTF
DNA: TGTGCCAGCAGCTTAAGGGCCTCTGGGGCCAACGTCCTGACTTTC

D: -
V: TRBV2
size: few
J: TRBJ1-2
CDR3: CASRTTGYGYTF
DNA: TGTGCCAGCAGAACAACCGGCTATGGCTACACCTTC

D: -
V: TRBV5-1
size: once
J: TRBJ1-3
CDR3: CASSLTSSGNTIYF
DNA: TGCGCCAGCAGCTTGACGAGCTCTGGAAACACCATATATTTT

D: -
V: TRBV21-1
size: -
J: TRBJ2-1
CDR3: CASSTGLAGGNEQFF
DNA: TGTGCCAGCAGCACGGGACTAGCGGGGGGCAATGAGCAGTTCTTC